One and the same sample provided the 31 T cell receptor beta chains below, sequenced in a study of memory CD4+ T cells and cytomegalovirus serostatus. Profiling relied on immunoSEQ multiplex PCR, and the TCRdb table lists in-frame clones only, not all of them. The table lists 85,000 to 100,000 clones, approximately 80% of them singletons. Single viable CD3+CD4+CD8-CD45RO+ cells were sorted as the memory CD4+ T cells. Sequenced: memory CD4+ T cells from blood. All receptors derive from an adult in good health and CMV-seropositive.

V gene TRBV4-3 combines with J gene TRBJ2-1; D perhaps matches TRBD2 (5 bases). V was cut by 1 base and J by 6 bases, with 7 bases left in between. The CDR3 extends over 13 amino acids. Germline CDR1 is LGHNA and CDR2 is YSLEER. The CDR3 sequence: CASSQGLLNEQFF. In DNA form, the CDR3 reads TGCGCCAGCAGCCAAGGACTACTCAATGAGCAGTTCTTC.

The J gene is TRBJ2-7, the V gene TRBV29-1; D unclear. The CDR3 contains 14 residues. The V end was cut by 8 bases, the J end by 2 bases, with 19 bases between. In germline, CDR1 is SQVTM, CDR2 ANQGSEA. CDR3 coding DNA: TGCAGCACACGTCTAGGAGTAGGGACCTACGAGCAGTACTTC. Its protein product is CSTRLGVGTYEQYF.

The V gene is TRBV30, the J gene TRBJ2-7; 9 nucleotides match TRBD1. J was trimmed by 6 bases and V by 0 bases; bases with no gene match: 9. Germline V gives CDR1 GTSNPN, CDR2 SVGIG (reference sequence). CDR3 length equals 15 residues. CDR3 bases: TGTGCCTGGAGTGTACACCGGGACAGGGTTGGCGAGCAGTACTTC. Translated: CAWSVHRDRVGEQYF.

In DNA form, the CDR3 reads TGCGCCAGCAGCTTGAGTGTTAGCCGTGGAGGGGACTACGAGCAGTACTTC. Protein: CASSLSVSRGGDYEQYF. The chain links TRBV5-1 to TRBJ2-7; D possibly corresponds to TRBD2 (6 bases). The germline V gene encodes CDR1 SGHRS and CDR2 YFSETQ. This CDR3 region has 17 residues. Trimming cost V 1 base and J 3 bases, with 20 bases left between them.

The CDR3 spells CASSRTGPVSNEKLFF. CDR3 DNA sequence: TGTGCCAGCAGTAGGACAGGGCCTGTGTCTAATGAAAAACTGTTTTTT. This rearrangement joins TRBV28 to TRBJ1-4, with 8 bases matching TRBD1. The CDR3 has 16 residues. Germline lookup yields CDR1 MDHEN and CDR2 SYDVKM. V lost 5 bases, J lost 3 bases, and 8 bases stayed unmatched. The variable domain in full, completed from reference TRBV28 and TRBJ1-4, reads DVKVTQSSRYLVKRTGEKVFLECVQDMDHENMFWYRQDPGLGLRLIYFSYDVKMKEKGDIPEGYSVSREKKERFSLILESASTNQTSMYLCASSRTGPVSNEKLFFGSGTQLSVL.

This clone was seen a handful of times. The chain combines TRBV11-2 with TRBJ2-1; D remains ambiguous. Germline V gene sequence: CDR1 SGHAT, CDR2 FQNNGV. The CDR3 has 14 residues. Trimming left V 5 bases short and J 4 bases short, with 12 bases between. The CDR3 region has the DNA TGTGCCAGCAGCCCCTCCGGACCATACAATGAGCAGTTCTTC. This codes for CASSPSGPYNEQFF.

Concerning this clone itself: The junction departs from the called germline gene at one end, perhaps through a read error. This chain links TRBV4-1 with TRBJ2-2; D is undetermined. Per the germline V gene, CDR1 is MGHRA and CDR2 is YSYEKL. The CDR3 totals 18 residues. The CDR3 sequence is CASRQTGLGPKNAGELFF. CDR3 DNA: TGCGCCAGCAGGCAGACGGGCCTAGGCCCTAAGAACGCCGGGGAGCTGTTTTTT.

In its sample, this clone was seen once. The chain carries TRBV28 and TRBJ1-4; weak D call: TRBD1 (5 bases). This CDR3 is built from 15 residues. The V gene lost 4 bases and the J gene lost 5 bases, with 14 bases spanning the gap. Germline CDR1 MDHEN, CDR2 SYDVKM. The DNA of the CDR3 is TGTGCCAGCAGTTCTCCCAGGGTTAGGAATGAAAAACTGTTTTTT. This translates into CASSSPRVRNEKLFF.

This clone was recorded only once. V usage is TRBV5-1 and J usage is TRBJ2-1, with a possible D match to TRBD1 (5 bases). With 7 bases removed from V and 3 bases from J, the gap between germline ends came to 11 bases. This CDR3 region has 13 residues. Per the germline V gene, CDR1 is SGHRS and CDR2 is YFSETQ. In DNA form, the CDR3 reads TGCGCCAGCGCAGGGTCCGGCTACAATGAGCAGTTCTTC. Its translation: CASAGSGYNEQFF.

The chain carries TRBV15 and TRBJ2-1, with D unclear. CDR3 length: 17 residues. Germline assignment: CDR1 LNHNV and CDR2 YYDKDF (reference sequence). Trimming shortened V by 0 bases and J by 0 bases, and 12 bases separated the two germline ends. The CDR3 protein is CATSRDRALGSYNEQFF. CDR3 nucleotide sequence: TGTGCCACCAGCAGAGATCGGGCTTTGGGCTCCTACAATGAGCAGTTCTTC.

This clone was observed a few times. The chain uses TRBV5-1 and TRBJ2-1, with a possible D match to TRBD1 (6 bases). CDR3 length: 13 amino acids. V was clipped by 4 bases and J by 10 bases, with 15 bases between them. Germline assignment: CDR1 SGHRS and CDR2 YFSETQ. The chain's CDR3 is CASSGTARGEQFF. The CDR3 coding sequence is TGCGCCAGCAGCGGGACCGCGAGGGGGGAGCAGTTCTTC.

This clone was seen at least ten times. As DNA, the CDR3 is TGTGCCAGCAACCAGGGGGTCGTTCAGCCCCAGCATTTT. Amino acid sequence: CASNQGVVQPQHF. This chain joins TRBV28 and TRBJ1-5, with 7 bases matching TRBD1. Unmatched junction bases numbered 6, after V lost 7 bases and J lost 6 bases. Germline-derived CDR1 and CDR2 are MDHEN and SYDVKM. CDR3 length equals 13 residues.

This rearrangement joins TRBV5-4 to TRBJ1-1; the D is unclear. The CDR3 length is 13 residues. The germline CDR1 and CDR2 sequences are SGHNT and YYREEE (reference sequence). Trimming removed 0 bases at V and 6 bases at J, with 9 bases between. The CDR3 spells CASSLDVGSEAFF. The CDR3 DNA is TGTGCCAGCAGCTTGGATGTGGGTTCTGAAGCTTTCTTT. Using reference TRBV5-4 and TRBJ1-1 for the parts outside the CDR3, the full variable domain is ETGVTQSPTHLIKTRGQQVTLRCSSQSGHNTVSWYQQALGQGPQFIFQYYREEENGRGNFPPRFSGLQFPNYSSELNVNALELDDSALYLCASSLDVGSEAFFGQGTRLTVV.

The gene calls are TRBV5-1 and TRBJ2-5; D may be TRBD1 (5 bases). The CDR3 is made up of 13 amino acids. Trimming left V 0 bases short and J 5 bases short, with 8 bases between. CDR1 and CDR2 (germline): SGHRS, YFSETQ. For the CDR3, the DNA is TGCGCCAGCAGCTTGGGTTCAGGGGAGACCCAGTACTTC. As protein: CASSLGSGETQYF.

The chain couples TRBV15 to TRBJ2-1; 8 bases are shared with TRBD1. The J segment lost 8 bases and the V segment lost 9 bases, leaving 12 bases of the junction unmatched. The CDR3 runs 14 residues. Germline CDR1 and CDR2: LNHNV and YYDKDF (reference sequence). CDR3 in amino acids: CATMAGQGVDEQFF. CDR3 in DNA: TGTGCCACTATGGCAGGACAGGGTGTCGATGAGCAGTTCTTC.

This clone appeared a single time. The chain has TRBV18 and TRBJ2-7; 7 bases fit TRBD2. The germline V gene has CDR1 KGHSH and CDR2 LQKENI. The length of the CDR3 is 14 residues. The trim removed 5 bases at V and 0 bases at J, leaving 4 bases unmatched. The CDR3 sequence: CASSGTSDSYEQYF. CDR3 DNA sequence: TGTGCCAGCTCAGGTACTAGCGACTCCTACGAGCAGTACTTC.

This sequence joins TRBV27 and TRBJ1-2; TRBD1 aligns across 10 bases. The CDR3 is 15 residues long. Germline V gene data show CDR1 as MNHEY and CDR2 as SMNVEV (reference sequence). The J segment lost 5 bases and the V segment lost 10 bases, leaving 13 bases of the junction unmatched. DNA for the CDR3: TGTGCCACCCCGACCCGGGACAGGGGCATATATGGCTACACCTTC. Residues: CATPTRDRGIYGYTF.

The sample holds one count of this clone. The junction and the germline gene differ at one end; a read error may be behind it. The chain recombines TRBV14 with TRBJ1-6; D remains unclear. This CDR3 has 16 amino acids. The V gene's germline CDR1 is SGHDN and CDR2 FVKESK. CDR3 coding DNA: TGTGCCAGCAGCCGGGGAGGCGCCTCCCATAATTCACCCCTCCACTTT. Encoded protein: CASSRGGASHNSPLHF.

This clone came up a few times. CDR3 nucleotide sequence: TGTGCCAGCAAGCTCGGGCCGGGACAGCAATACGAGCAGTACTTC. Translating it yields CASKLGPGQQYEQYF. This chain joins TRBV2 and TRBJ2-7, with TRBD1 matching over 7 bases. The CDR3 has 15 amino acids. Trimming removed 7 bases from V and 4 bases from J; junction bases left unmatched: 13. Germline assignment: CDR1 SNHLY and CDR2 FYNNEI.

V is TRBV5-6 and J is TRBJ1-4, with a tentative D call TRBD1 (5 bases). The CDR3 loop spans 15 amino acids. Trimming pared 0 bases from V and 5 bases from J, leaving 11 bases between. CDR1 and CDR2 (germline): SGHDT, YYEEEE. The CDR3 is CASSLEGTQNEKLFF. The CDR3 nucleotides are TGTGCCAGCAGCTTGGAAGGGACTCAGAATGAAAAACTGTTTTTT. Using reference TRBV5-6 and TRBJ1-4 for the parts outside the CDR3, the full variable domain is DAGVTQSPTHLIKTRGQQVTLRCSPKSGHDTVSWYQQALGQGPQFIFQYYEEEERQRGNFPDRFSGHQFPNYSSELNVNALLLGDSALYLCASSLEGTQNEKLFFGSGTQLSVL.

The rearrangement links TRBV18 to TRBJ2-3; D perhaps matches TRBD1 (5 bases). Trimming pared 1 base from V and 5 bases from J, leaving 7 bases between. Germline V gene sequence: CDR1 KGHSH, CDR2 LQKENI. The CDR3 contains 13 residues. CDR3 in DNA: TGTGCCAGCTCACCACTCAGGGAAGATACGCAGTATTTT. It yields the protein CASSPLREDTQYF.

The chain uses TRBV9 and TRBJ2-5, with 14 bases aligning to TRBD2. The germline gives CDR1 SGDLS, CDR2 YYNGEE. V was pared by 0 bases and J by 5 bases, with 6 bases of the junction left unmatched. The CDR3 covers 17 residues. The CDR3 reads CASSVGGTSGSGETQYF. For the CDR3, the DNA is TGTGCCAGCAGCGTAGGGGGGACTAGCGGGAGTGGGGAGACCCAGTACTTC.

The DNA of the CDR3 is TGTGCCAGCAGCCCCGGACTAGCGGGAGAGGGGACCTACGAGCAGTACTTC. Translating gives CASSPGLAGEGTYEQYF. V gene TRBV7-9 combines with J gene TRBJ2-7; TRBD2 agrees at 13 bases. CDR1 is SEHNR and CDR2 is FQNEAQ in the germline V gene (reference sequence). The V gene end was trimmed by 5 bases and the J gene end by 2 bases; junction bases not matched to a gene: 9. This CDR3 comprises 17 residues.

The chain joins TRBV5-6 to TRBJ1-4, with TRBD1 identical over 8 bases. The V gene end was trimmed by 4 bases and the J gene end by 3 bases; junction bases not matched to a gene: 8. CDR1 and CDR2 from the germline V gene are SGHDT and YYEEEE. This CDR3 region has 16 residues. CDR3 in amino acids: CASSKGQGAPNEKLFF. In nucleotides, the CDR3 is TGTGCCAGCAGCAAAGGACAGGGTGCGCCTAATGAAAAACTGTTTTTT.

This clone has a handful of counts. The chain joins TRBV5-1 to TRBJ2-2, with TRBD2 identical over 9 bases. V lost 1 base and J lost 1; bases outside the gene matches: 5. The germline V gene has CDR1 SGHRS and CDR2 YFSETQ. The CDR3 has 17 residues. In DNA form, the CDR3 reads TGCGCCAGCAGCTTGAGCTCGCGGGAGGGGAACACCGGGGAGCTGTTTTTT. Amino acid sequence: CASSLSSREGNTGELFF.

This chain joins TRBV30 and TRBJ1-2; D call uncertain. Germline loops: CDR1 GTSNPN, CDR2 SVGIG (reference sequence). Trimming shortened V by 0 bases and J by 9 bases, and 17 bases separated the two germline ends. CDR3 size: 14 residues. CDR3 DNA sequence: TGTGCCTGGAGTGTAGGCCTCGTGCTCCCCCGCTACACCTTC. Translating gives CAWSVGLVLPRYTF. Filled out from reference TRBV30 and TRBJ1-2, the complete variable domain reads SQTIHQWPATLVQPVGSPLSLECTVEGTSNPNLYWYRQAAGRGLQLLFYSVGIGQISSEVPQNLSASRPQDRQFILSSKKLLLSDSGFYLCAWSVGLVLPRYTFGSGTRLTVV.

This clone has just one count. The chain joins TRBV7-3 to TRBJ2-2; 8 bases map to TRBD2. CDR3 length: 16 amino acids. Germline V gene sequence: CDR1 SGHTA, CDR2 FQGTGA. V dropped 2 bases and J dropped 3; count of bases not matched to a gene: 5. CDR3 sequence reads: CASSLLAGLDTGELFF. The CDR3 region has the DNA TGTGCCAGCAGCTTATTAGCGGGACTGGACACCGGGGAGCTGTTTTTT.

J is TRBJ1-1 and V is TRBV7-9; weak D call: TRBD1 (5 bases). CDR3 length equals 14 residues. Germline CDR1 and CDR2: SEHNR and FQNEAQ (reference sequence). V gave up 6 bases and J gave up 1 base, with 12 bases separating them. CDR3 bases: TGTGCCAGCAGGCGGGGGGAGGGGAACACTGAAGCTTTCTTT. Its translation is CASRRGEGNTEAFF.

Details on this clone: At one end the junction does not follow the germline gene, possibly because of a read error. The rearrangement joins TRBV7-7 to TRBJ2-3; D is ambiguous. The CDR3 runs to 15 residues. CDR1 is SSHAT, CDR2 FNYEAQ, per germline (reference sequence). CDR3 DNA sequence: TGTGCTAGCAGTTTGGACGGAACGGGCACAGATACGCAGTATTTT. Translation: CASSLDGTGTDTQYF.

The chain carries TRBV7-3 and TRBJ2-3, with 7 bases aligning to TRBD2. The CDR3 spans 16 residues. Germline loops: CDR1 SGHTA, CDR2 FQGTGA. The trim removed 5 bases at V and 1 base at J, leaving 9 bases unmatched. The CDR3 nucleotides are TGTGCCAGCAGCCCGAACCTAGCGGTCGGCACAGATACGCAGTATTTT. Translating it yields CASSPNLAVGTDTQYF.

The rearrangement joins TRBV5-1 to TRBJ2-2, with TRBD2 as a possible D gene (6 bases). The ends were cut back, 0 bases at V and 4 bases at J, with 13 bases in the middle. The CDR3 has 16 amino acids. Germline loops: CDR1 SGHRS, CDR2 YFSETQ. The CDR3 reads CASSLVVRGGTGELFF. CDR3 in DNA: TGCGCCAGCAGCTTGGTTGTAAGGGGAGGCACCGGGGAGCTGTTTTTT.